This record concerns one T cell receptor beta chain sequence. The antigen is unknown. With 0 bases removed from V and 6 bases from J, the gap between germline ends came to 10 bases. CDR3 length: 14 amino acids. CDR1 is SGHRS and CDR2 is YFSETQ in the germline V gene. TCRB transcripts that were expressed got sequenced, as all of the isolated RNA had been reverse transcribed. Naive, central memory and regulatory T cell samples yielded around 3.5 million reads on average. Method: immunoSEQ multiplex PCR; TCRdb's copy keeps in-frame clones and lacks some. The sample comprises around 300,000 clones, roughly 11% of which are singletons, and roughly 0.016% rests with the top ten. These data are taken from a study of beta chain features in type 1 diabetes. Every donor provided one heparinised blood draw, which averaged about 116 mL. Study-wide results and caveats: HLA effects on TCRB rearrangement stayed unresolved here. When cDNA is sequenced, cells with high TCR expression could be over-represented.

The sequence came from a woman younger than 45 in good health. The chain employs TRBV5-1 and TRBJ2-1, with D possibly being TRBD2 (5 bases). Sequences were obtained from naive CD4+ T cells from blood. The CDR3 nucleotides read TGCGCCAGCAGCTTGGTTGCGGGTAGCAATGAGCAGTTCTTC. Encoded protein: CASSLVAGSNEQFF.